This T cell receptor beta chain derives from a study of shared clonotypes between healthy human individuals. The germline V gene has CDR1 SEHNR and CDR2 FQNEAQ (reference sequence). The V end was cut by 3 bases, the J end by 10 bases, with 7 bases between. This CDR3 has 11 amino acids. Profiling relied on immunoSEQ multiplex PCR, and the TCRdb table lists in-frame clones only, not all of them. In the table there are 560,000 or so clones, 95% to 96% of which are singletons. Only CD45RO-negative cells positively selected for CCR7 counted as naive CD8 cells, so terminally differentiated effector memory CD45RA+ cells were excluded.

This chain connects TRBV7-9 to TRBJ2-1, with no clear D. What was sequenced was naive CD8+ T cells sorted from blood. This TCR came from a young woman in good health. The CDR3 DNA is TGTGCCAGCAGCTTTTCCAAAGAGCAGTTCTTC. Amino acids: CASSFSKEQFF.